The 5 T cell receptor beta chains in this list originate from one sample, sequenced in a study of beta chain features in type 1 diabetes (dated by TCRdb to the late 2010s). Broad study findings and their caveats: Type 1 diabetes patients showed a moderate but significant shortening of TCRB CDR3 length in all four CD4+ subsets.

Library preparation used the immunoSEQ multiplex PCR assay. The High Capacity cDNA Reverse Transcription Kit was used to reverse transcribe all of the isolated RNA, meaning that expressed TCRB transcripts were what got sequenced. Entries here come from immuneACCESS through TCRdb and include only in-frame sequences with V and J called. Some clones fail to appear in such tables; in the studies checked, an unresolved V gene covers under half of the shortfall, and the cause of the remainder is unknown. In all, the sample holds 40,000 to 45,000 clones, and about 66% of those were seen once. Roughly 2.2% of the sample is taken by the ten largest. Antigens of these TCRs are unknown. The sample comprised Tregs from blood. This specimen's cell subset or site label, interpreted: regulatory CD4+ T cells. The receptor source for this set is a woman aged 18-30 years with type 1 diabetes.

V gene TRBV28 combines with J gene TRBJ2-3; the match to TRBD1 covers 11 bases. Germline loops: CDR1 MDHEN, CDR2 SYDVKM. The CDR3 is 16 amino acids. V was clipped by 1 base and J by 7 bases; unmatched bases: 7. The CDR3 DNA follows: TGTGCCAGCAGTTTATCCTCCGGGACAGGGGGGTATACGCAGTATTTT. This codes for CASSLSSGTGGYTQYF.

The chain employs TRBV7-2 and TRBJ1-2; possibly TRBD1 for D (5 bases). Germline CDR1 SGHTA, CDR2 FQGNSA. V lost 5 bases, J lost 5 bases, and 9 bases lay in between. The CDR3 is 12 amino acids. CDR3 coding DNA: TGTGCCAGCAGCGCTGGGACTTATGGCTACACCTTC. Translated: CASSAGTYGYTF.

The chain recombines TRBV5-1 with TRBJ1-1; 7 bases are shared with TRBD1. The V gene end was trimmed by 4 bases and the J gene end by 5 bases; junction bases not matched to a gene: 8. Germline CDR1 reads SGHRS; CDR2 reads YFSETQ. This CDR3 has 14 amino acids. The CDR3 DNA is TGCGCCAGCAGCCAGAACATACAGGGGACTGAAGCTTTCTTT. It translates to CASSQNIQGTEAFF.

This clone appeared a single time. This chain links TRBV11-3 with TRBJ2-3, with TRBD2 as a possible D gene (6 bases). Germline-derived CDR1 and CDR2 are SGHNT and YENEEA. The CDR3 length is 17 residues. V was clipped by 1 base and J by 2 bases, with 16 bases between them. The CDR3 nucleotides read TGTGCCAGCAGCTTAGGGGTAGGGAGGCCCACCACAGATACGCAGTATTTT. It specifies CASSLGVGRPTTDTQYF. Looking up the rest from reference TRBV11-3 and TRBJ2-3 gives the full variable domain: EAGVVQSPRYKIIEKKQPVAFWCNPISGHNTLYWYLQNLGQGPELLIRYENEEAVDDSQLPKDRFSAERLKGVDSTLKIQPAELGDSAVYLCASSLGVGRPTTDTQYFGPGTRLTVL.

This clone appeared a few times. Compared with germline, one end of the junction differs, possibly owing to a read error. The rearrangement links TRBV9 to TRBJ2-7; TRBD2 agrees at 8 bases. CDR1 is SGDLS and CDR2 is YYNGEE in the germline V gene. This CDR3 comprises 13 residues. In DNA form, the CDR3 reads TGTGCCAGCAGCTCTAGAGGGGGGACTAGGCAGACTTTC. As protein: CASSSRGGTRQTF.